The 8 T cell receptor beta chains given below trace back to one sample, sequenced in a study of identifying expanded T cells in peripheral blood. This table comes from immunoSEQ multiplex PCR, and its TCRdb copy is limited to in-frame clones, with some not included. Of under 150,000 clones listed, 80% to 90% are singletons. Input material: blood. The receptors derive from a person aged 18 to 70 in good health.

This clone was seen just once. The V and J genes are TRBV28 and TRBJ2-5; D perhaps matches TRBD1 (5 bases). The CDR3 sequence is 12 residues long. V lost 8 bases, J lost 7 bases, and 14 bases lay in between. CDR1 is MDHEN, CDR2 SYDVKM, per germline. The CDR3 nucleotides read TGTGCCAGCGGTGACAATCAGGGGACCCAGTACTTC. This sequence encodes CASGDNQGTQYF.

The chain employs TRBV6-4 and TRBJ1-1, with TRBD1 identical over 9 bases. The CDR3 consists of 15 residues. Germline CDR1 is MRHNA and CDR2 is SNTAGT. V was pared by 6 bases and J by 5 bases, with 10 bases of the junction left unmatched. CDR3 amino acids: CASSRSGQGRTEAFF. CDR3 nucleotide sequence: TGTGCCAGCAGCCGATCCGGACAGGGGAGGACTGAAGCTTTCTTT.

The rearrangement joins TRBV7-2 to TRBJ2-7; 11 nucleotides line up with TRBD1. Germline V gene sequence: CDR1 SGHTA, CDR2 FQGNSA. The CDR3 sequence is 14 residues long. The J segment lost 9 bases and the V segment lost 4 bases, leaving 8 bases of the junction unmatched. The CDR3 loop is CASSWGTGGGGQYF. The CDR3, as DNA: TGTGCCAGCAGCTGGGGGACAGGGGGAGGAGGGCAGTACTTC.

The CDR3: CAISARDSSYEQYF. The DNA of the CDR3 is TGTGCCATCAGTGCCCGGGACAGCTCCTACGAGCAGTACTTC. This rearrangement joins TRBV10-3 to TRBJ2-7; TRBD1 matches at 7 bases. J lost 0 bases, V lost 4 bases, and 3 bases had no gene match. CDR3 length: 14 residues. The germline V gene encodes CDR1 ENHRY and CDR2 SYGVKD.

The rearrangement joins TRBV5-1 to TRBJ2-7; D remains ambiguous. The CDR3 length is 12 residues. Germline-derived CDR1 and CDR2 are SGHRS and YFSETQ. The V end lost 0 bases, the J end lost 6 bases, and 7 bases lay between the germline ends. In nucleotides, the CDR3 is TGCGCCAGCAGCTTGGGGGCCAGCGAGCAGTACTTC. Protein product: CASSLGASEQYF.

The chain combines TRBV27 with TRBJ1-3; possibly TRBD1 for D (6 bases). CDR1 is MNHEY, CDR2 SMNVEV, per germline (reference sequence). V lost 7 bases and J 0 bases, leaving 13 bases between the germline ends. The CDR3 loop spans 15 amino acids. As DNA, the CDR3 is TGTGCCAGCATCCTATTAGGGGGCTCTGGAAACACCATATATTTT. Protein sequence: CASILLGGSGNTIYF.

V and J are TRBV19 and TRBJ2-7; D might be TRBD2 (5 bases). Germline V gene sequence: CDR1 LNHDA, CDR2 SQIVND (reference sequence). Trimming took off 5 bases at V and 6 bases at J, with 14 bases between the two ends. CDR3 size: 13 residues. The CDR3 DNA reads TGTGCCAGTAGTGGTACTACTCGGGGCGAGCAGTACTTC. It codes for CASSGTTRGEQYF. Based on the CDR3 plus reference TRBV19 and TRBJ2-7, the full variable domain is DGGITQSPKYLFRKEGQNVTLSCEQNLNHDAMYWYRQDPGQGLRLIYYSQIVNDFQKGDIAEGYSVSREKKESFPLTVTSAQKNPTAFYLCASSGTTRGEQYFGPGTRLTVT.

This clone has only a few counts. This chain links TRBV28 with TRBJ1-2; maybe TRBD1 (6 bases). V was cut by 3 bases and J by 7 bases, with 12 bases left in between. The CDR3 contains 13 residues. From germline, CDR1 is MDHEN and CDR2 SYDVKM. The CDR3 DNA reads TGTGCCAGCAGTTTGGCCGAGACAGGTGGCTACACCTTC. Protein sequence: CASSLAETGGYTF.